Described below is a single T cell receptor beta chain sequence and its context. J was trimmed by 2 bases and V by 0 bases; bases with no gene match: 2. Germline lookup yields CDR1 SGHRS and CDR2 YFSETQ. CDR3 size: 14 residues. This table comes from immunoSEQ multiplex PCR, and its TCRdb copy is limited to in-frame clones, with some not included. Of about 98,000 clones listed, more than 70% are singletons. This sample is drawn from a study of graft-versus-host responses after intestinal transplantation. The chain is built from TRBV5-1 and TRBJ2-7, with 7 bases lining up with TRBD1. The clonotype originates from a human patient who received an intestinal transplant, so some T cells may come from the graft donor. Sequenced material: PBMCs, taken 255 days after intestinal transplant. CDR3 region: CASSLEQGTYEQYF. As DNA, the CDR3 is TGCGCCAGCAGCTTGGAACAGGGGACCTACGAGCAGTACTTC.